The clone carrying this TCR beta chain was detected only a few times. Method: immunoSEQ multiplex PCR; TCRdb's copy keeps in-frame clones and lacks some. The data contain around 25,000 clones, roughly 80% of them singletons. Single viable CD3+CD4+CD8-CD45RO+ cells were sorted as the memory CD4+ T cells. This entry belongs to a study of memory CD4+ T cells and cytomegalovirus serostatus. The TCR comes from an adult in good health and CMV-seronegative. The sequenced sample was memory CD4+ T cells from blood.

CDR3 nucleotides: TGTGCCAGTAGTATTGACAGGGAGTCGGGTAATTCACCCCTCCACTTT. This gives the protein CASSIDRESGNSPLHF. The chain uses TRBV19 and TRBJ1-6; 7 nucleotides match TRBD1. This CDR3 comprises 16 residues. Trimming removed 3 bases from V and 6 bases from J; junction bases left unmatched: 8. Germline CDR1 and CDR2: LNHDA and SQIVND (reference sequence).